These 30 T cell receptor beta chains were all obtained from the same sample, sequenced in a study of PD-1 blockade in mismatch repair-deficient tumors. These TCRs are of unknown antigen specificity. Time point reported: approximately ten-day in vitro stimulation with candidate neoantigen peptide 3. The method was immunoSEQ multiplex PCR; TCRdb's version includes in-frame clones alone and lacks a portion of them. The sample gives some 9,100 clones, 75% to 95% of which show up once; more than 7.5% is in the top ten. Sequenced material: cells cultured in vitro, taken from a patient treated with pembrolizumab. The receptors here all came from an adult with mismatch repair-deficient cancer.

This sequence joins TRBV7-3 and TRBJ1-1, with TRBD1 matching over 8 bases. The CDR3 totals 15 residues. V lost 1 base to trimming and J lost 5 bases; unmatched junction nucleotides: 6. Per the germline V gene, CDR1 is SGHTA and CDR2 is FQGTGA. This CDR3 reads CASSLNGRGLTEAFF. DNA of the CDR3: TGTGCCAGCAGCTTAAACGGCAGGGGGCTTACTGAAGCTTTCTTT. Looking up the rest from reference TRBV7-3 and TRBJ1-1 gives the full variable domain: GAGVSQTPSNKVTEKGKYVELRCDPISGHTALYWYRQSLGQGPEFLIYFQGTGAADDSGLPNDRFFAVRPEGSVSTLKIQRTERGDSAVYLCASSLNGRGLTEAFFGQGTRLTVV.

The chain's CDR3 is CASSLVRSGNTIYF. DNA of the CDR3: TGTGCCAGCAGCTTAGTCCGCTCTGGAAACACCATATATTTT. The chain links TRBV11-2 to TRBJ1-3; D unresolved. The ends were cut back, 1 base at V and 0 bases at J, with 4 bases in the middle. The CDR3 spans 14 residues. The germline V gene encodes CDR1 SGHAT and CDR2 FQNNGV.

This clone was counted once. The chain uses TRBV18 and TRBJ1-5; D not resolved. There are 13 residues in the CDR3. Germline CDR1 reads KGHSH; CDR2 reads LQKENI. Trimming removed 4 bases at V and 5 bases at J, with 9 bases between. The DNA for the CDR3 is TGTGCCAGCTCACTCGGGAATTATCAGCCCCAGCATTTT. Its translation: CASSLGNYQPQHF.

The rearrangement links TRBV9 to TRBJ2-1, with 7 nucleotides matching TRBD1. V dropped 0 bases and J dropped 8; count of bases not matched to a gene: 8. Per germline, CDR1 SGDLS and CDR2 YYNGEE. The CDR3 extends over 15 amino acids. This CDR3 is CASSVGTGQYDEQFF. The CDR3 bases are TGTGCCAGCAGCGTAGGGACGGGACAGTACGATGAGCAGTTCTTC.

In this sample, this clone turned up a few times. This chain joins TRBV6-6 and TRBJ1-2; TRBD1 matches 8 bases. There are 12 residues in the CDR3. J lost 7 bases, V lost 6 bases, and 4 bases had no gene match. Germline CDR1 MNHNY, CDR2 SVGAGI (reference sequence). The CDR3 nucleotides are TGTGCCAGCAGGCAGGGGGCGCGTGGCTACACCTTC. Its translation is CASRQGARGYTF.

This chain uses TRBV2 with TRBJ1-1; D possibly corresponds to TRBD1 (5 bases). V was trimmed by 10 bases and J by 3 bases, leaving 12 bases between them. This CDR3 has 12 residues. Per germline, CDR1 SNHLY and CDR2 FYNNEI. CDR3 DNA: TGTGCCACCCAGGGTATCGACACTGAAGCTTTCTTT. It encodes CATQGIDTEAFF.

In its sample, this clone was seen once. This chain connects TRBV10-1 to TRBJ2-2; possible D gene TRBD2, 6 bases. Germline V gene lookup returns CDR1 WNHNN and CDR2 SYGVQD (reference sequence). Between the trimmed V and J ends, which lost 6 bases and 5 bases, there was a span of 10 bases. The CDR3 consists of 13 residues. CDR3 in DNA: TGCGCCAGCAGAGGAGGGATGACCGGGGAGCTGTTTTTT. Residues: CASRGGMTGELFF.

The chain recombines TRBV2 with TRBJ2-5; the D is unclear. V shed 4 bases and J shed 7 bases, with 13 bases lying between them. Germline lookup yields CDR1 SNHLY and CDR2 FYNNEI. The CDR3 contains 13 residues. This chain's CDR3 is CASSVDLLGTQYF. The DNA for the CDR3 is TGTGCCAGCAGTGTTGACCTTCTGGGGACCCAGTACTTC.

This chain links TRBV10-2 with TRBJ2-5, with D unresolved. The CDR3 extends over 15 amino acids. Trimming removed 4 bases at V and 2 bases at J, with 14 bases between. Germline lookup yields CDR1 WSHSY and CDR2 SAAADI. The CDR3 sequence: CASSGPLGLQETQYF. The CDR3 bases are TGCGCCAGCAGTGGGCCATTAGGGCTACAAGAGACCCAGTACTTC.

The rearrangement joins TRBV7-2 to TRBJ2-7, with TRBD2 matching over 10 bases. This CDR3 is 13 amino acids long. V was pared by 4 bases and J by 5 bases, with 2 bases of the junction left unmatched. CDR1 is SGHTA, CDR2 FQGNSA, per germline. This CDR3 is CASSSGLANEQYF. The CDR3, as DNA: TGTGCCAGCAGCTCGGGACTAGCGAACGAGCAGTACTTC.

The chain employs TRBV6-5 and TRBJ2-5; 7 nucleotides line up with TRBD2. The V segment lost 3 bases and the J segment 5 bases; nucleotides outside the gene matches: 12. There are 16 residues in the CDR3. Germline-derived CDR1 and CDR2 are MNHEY and SVGAGI. CDR3 loop: CASSYRSGNPRETQYF. CDR3 bases: TGTGCCAGCAGTTATCGAAGCGGGAACCCCCGGGAGACCCAGTACTTC.

V gene TRBV5-1 combines with J gene TRBJ2-1, with D perhaps matching TRBD1 (6 bases). Trimming took off 4 bases at V and 7 bases at J, with 18 bases between the two ends. The CDR3 length is 15 residues. The germline V gene encodes CDR1 SGHRS and CDR2 YFSETQ. The CDR3, as DNA: TGCGCCAGCAGCAACCGGGACATCCCCAAAAATGAGCAGTTCTTC. Its protein product is CASSNRDIPKNEQFF.

V and J are TRBV4-1 and TRBJ2-4; D remains unclear. With 0 bases removed from V and 2 bases from J, the gap between germline ends came to 14 bases. Germline V lookup: CDR1 MGHRA, CDR2 YSYEKL. The CDR3 has 17 residues. In DNA form, the CDR3 reads TGCGCCAGCAGCCAAGATCAAATTAGGACCACCAAAAACATTCAGTACTTC. Its protein is CASSQDQIRTTKNIQYF.

This chain joins TRBV11-2 and TRBJ2-5, with a possible D match to TRBD1 (5 bases). The V end was cut by 4 bases, the J end by 5 bases, with 8 bases between. CDR3 size: 12 residues. Germline lookup yields CDR1 SGHAT and CDR2 FQNNGV. CDR3 protein: CASSWGLETQYF. CDR3 nucleotide sequence: TGTGCCAGCAGCTGGGGCTTGGAGACCCAGTACTTC.

The rearrangement links TRBV4-2 to TRBJ1-5; D gene unclear. CDR3 length: 14 amino acids. V lost 4 bases to trimming and J lost 2 bases, with 9 bases between them. Germline assignment: CDR1 LGHNA and CDR2 YNFKEQ. DNA for the CDR3: TGTGCCAGCAGCCCAGACCAGGGCAATCAGCCCCAGCATTTT. It specifies CASSPDQGNQPQHF.

This chain connects TRBV29-1 to TRBJ2-3; TRBD1 matches 8 bases. The CDR3 is made up of 14 amino acids. The trim removed 3 bases at V and 1 base at J, leaving 3 bases unmatched. Per germline, CDR1 SQVTM and CDR2 ANQGSEA. CDR3 amino acids: CSVDTGGGTDTQYF. CDR3 sequence (DNA): TGCAGCGTTGACACAGGGGGAGGCACAGATACGCAGTATTTT.

The chain is built from TRBV5-1 and TRBJ2-5; D call uncertain. V lost 0 bases and J lost 1, with 7 bases in between. Germline loops: CDR1 SGHRS, CDR2 YFSETQ. The CDR3 sequence is 14 residues long. The CDR3 is CASSLANSQETQYF. CDR3 DNA sequence: TGCGCCAGCAGCTTGGCCAACTCCCAAGAGACCCAGTACTTC.

The rearrangement uses TRBV4-1 and TRBJ2-6; a possible D gene is TRBD2 (6 bases). Per germline, CDR1 MGHRA and CDR2 YSYEKL. The CDR3 spans 19 residues. V gave up 4 bases and J gave up 0 bases, with 19 bases separating them. CDR3 nucleotide sequence: TGCGCCAGCAGCCGAATACACCGGGGAGGCAGCTCTGGGGCCAACGTCCTGACTTTC. It codes for CASSRIHRGGSSGANVLTF.

This clone was counted once. The chain joins TRBV28 to TRBJ2-7, with 8 bases fitting TRBD2. CDR1 and CDR2 (germline): MDHEN, SYDVKM. The CDR3 sequence is 14 residues long. J gave up 5 bases and V 5 bases, and 8 bases lay outside the gene matches. Here the CDR3 reads CASSTPGLGDEQYF. CDR3 nucleotide sequence: TGTGCCAGCAGTACCCCGGGACTAGGTGACGAGCAGTACTTC.

The chain recombines TRBV5-1 with TRBJ2-1; D is ambiguous. V lost 3 bases, J lost 0 bases, and 13 bases lay in between. CDR1 is SGHRS, CDR2 YFSETQ, per germline. The CDR3 runs to 16 residues. The chain's CDR3 is CASSSDGRSSYNEQFF. The CDR3 nucleotides read TGCGCCAGCAGCTCGGACGGTAGGAGCTCCTACAATGAGCAGTTCTTC.

The rearrangement links TRBV11-2 to TRBJ2-7; a weak D match, TRBD1 (6 bases). V gave up 2 bases and J gave up 6 bases, with 23 bases separating them. The germline V gene has CDR1 SGHAT and CDR2 FQNNGV. The CDR3 spans 17 residues. For the CDR3, the DNA is TGTGCCAGCAGCTTAAAGATGTGGGGGCAAGGATTCCGCGAGCAGTACTTC. Translated: CASSLKMWGQGFREQYF. Full variable domain (missing parts from reference TRBV11-2 and TRBJ2-7): EAGVAQSPRYKIIEKRQSVAFWCNPISGHATLYWYQQILGQGPKLLIQFQNNGVVDDSQLPKDRFSAERLKGVDSTLKIQPAKLEDSAVYLCASSLKMWGQGFREQYFGPGTRLTVT.

CDR3 bases: TGTGCCAGCAGCTTAGCGGGGAGGCAGGGGGCGATCAGGAACACCGGGGAGCTGTTTTTT. Its protein is CASSLAGRQGAIRNTGELFF. The rearrangement joins TRBV7-7 to TRBJ2-2, with 8 bases lining up with TRBD1. The CDR3 is 20 amino acids. Trimming removed 0 bases from V and 1 base from J; junction bases left unmatched: 13. Germline CDR1 reads SSHAT; CDR2 reads FNYEAQ (reference sequence).

The gene calls are TRBV2 and TRBJ2-1; TRBD2 might be the D (6 bases). Trimming shortened V by 8 bases and J by 5 bases, and 13 bases separated the two germline ends. CDR3 length equals 13 residues. CDR1 is SNHLY and CDR2 is FYNNEI in the germline V gene. CDR3 bases: TGTGCCAGCCACCGGGACTTGGACAATGAGCAGTTCTTC. It encodes CASHRDLDNEQFF.

The V and J genes are TRBV30 and TRBJ2-3; TRBD1 matches 8 bases. Per germline, CDR1 GTSNPN and CDR2 SVGIG (reference sequence). V shed 3 bases and J 4 bases; nucleotides not matched to a gene: 6. The length of the CDR3 is 14 residues. This chain's CDR3 is CAWRVTGEADTQYF. The CDR3 DNA reads TGTGCCTGGAGAGTGACAGGGGAGGCAGATACGCAGTATTTT. The full variable domain, completed using reference TRBV30 and TRBJ2-3, is SQTIHQWPATLVQPVGSPLSLECTVEGTSNPNLYWYRQAAGRGLQLLFYSVGIGQISSEVPQNLSASRPQDRQFILSSKKLLLSDSGFYLCAWRVTGEADTQYFGPGTRLTVL.

The rearrangement links TRBV21-1 to TRBJ2-6. TRBV21-1 is classified as a pseudogene. The CDR3 contains 19 residues. The DNA for the CDR3 is TGTGCCAGCCGGCTAACGGTAAAGGGCAGCTCCTCTGGGGCCAACGTCCTGACTTTC. It encodes CASRLTVKGSSSGANVLTF.

This clone was seen just once. This rearrangement joins TRBV30 to TRBJ1-1, with D tentatively TRBD1 (6 bases). The CDR3 is 12 residues long. Looked up from germline, CDR1 is GTSNPN and CDR2 is SVGIG (reference sequence). The ends were cut back, 5 bases at V and 1 base at J, with 8 bases in the middle. Here the CDR3 reads CAWGQWNTEAFF. The CDR3 coding sequence is TGTGCCTGGGGACAGTGGAACACTGAAGCTTTCTTT.

Written as DNA, the CDR3 is TGTGCCAGCAGCAGAGGAAACACCATATATTTT. It specifies CASSRGNTIYF. J is TRBJ1-3 and V is TRBV9; no definite D call. V was shortened by 4 bases and J by 4 bases, with 3 bases between the two germline ends. In germline, CDR1 is SGDLS, CDR2 YYNGEE. This CDR3 comprises 11 residues.

This chain connects TRBV5-6 to TRBJ2-6, with a tentative D call TRBD1 (5 bases). CDR1 and CDR2 (germline): SGHDT, YYEEEE. The CDR3 extends over 17 amino acids. V lost 2 bases, J lost 0 bases, and 12 bases lay in between. CDR3 bases: TGTGCCAGCAGCTTTTATGGACATCCCTCTGGGGCCAACGTCCTGACTTTC. This translates into CASSFYGHPSGANVLTF.

This chain joins TRBV19 and TRBJ2-3; the D is unclear. The germline CDR1 and CDR2 sequences are LNHDA and SQIVND (reference sequence). Trimming cost V 5 bases and J 2 bases, with 11 bases left between them. CDR3 length equals 14 residues. Written as DNA, the CDR3 is TGTGCCAGTAGTTTCCGGGTTCTCACAGATACGCAGTATTTT. It is translated as CASSFRVLTDTQYF.

This sequence joins TRBV7-2 and TRBJ1-2, with a weak D call TRBD1 (5 bases). Trimming shortened V by 3 bases and J by 5 bases, and 10 bases separated the two germline ends. Looked up from germline, CDR1 is SGHTA and CDR2 is FQGNSA. This CDR3 contains 13 residues. The CDR3: CASSLGGGYGYTF. The CDR3 DNA is TGTGCCAGCAGCTTGGGGGGAGGGTATGGCTACACCTTC.